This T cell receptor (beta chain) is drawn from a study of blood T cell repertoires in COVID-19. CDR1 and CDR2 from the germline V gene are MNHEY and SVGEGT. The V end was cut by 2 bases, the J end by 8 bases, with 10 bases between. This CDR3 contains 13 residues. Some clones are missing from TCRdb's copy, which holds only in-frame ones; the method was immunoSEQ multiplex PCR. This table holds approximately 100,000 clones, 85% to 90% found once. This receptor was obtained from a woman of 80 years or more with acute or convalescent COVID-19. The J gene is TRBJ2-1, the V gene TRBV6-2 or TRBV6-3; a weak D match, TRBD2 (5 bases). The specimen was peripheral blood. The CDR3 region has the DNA TGTGCCAGCAGTTACGCGGCTAGCTATGAGCAGTTCTTC. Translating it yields CASSYAASYEQFF.